The sequence of this TCR beta chain was determined in a study of blood T cell repertoires in COVID-19. Study details: The study drew acute and convalescent COVID-19 samples from the United States, Italy and Spain. Sample material is recorded as cDNA or gDNA derived from T cells, B-cell-depleted T cells, or PBMCs.

There are 15 residues in the CDR3. The ends were cut back, 5 bases at V and 4 bases at J, with 15 bases in the middle. Looked up from germline, CDR1 is SGHVS and CDR2 is FQNEAQ. Method: immunoSEQ multiplex PCR; TCRdb's copy keeps in-frame clones and lacks some. The sample yields over 40,000 clones, approximately 83% seen once. J is TRBJ1-5 and V is TRBV7-8, with TRBD1 as a possible D gene (5 bases). Material for sequencing was peripheral blood. The TCR sequence derives from a man aged 40-55 years with acute or convalescent COVID-19. CDR3 residues: CASSPPGAGNQPQHF. The DNA of the CDR3 is TGTGCCAGCAGCCCCCCCGGGGCGGGGAATCAGCCCCAGCATTTT.